The entry that follows covers one T cell receptor (beta chain) sequence. The sample originates from a study of blood T cells in healthy people across ages. Healthy Caucasian individuals from Russia aged roughly 6 to 90 were enrolled as donors. Each donor had ten milliliters of peripheral blood drawn. Together with a sample-barcoded 5' primer, a J-beta primer mix was included in a second PCR lasting 7 to 11 cycles. From the 5' RACE reads, TCRdb called clonotypes with MiXCR, one entry per CDR3 protein. The sample carries 750,000 to 1,000,000 distinct CDR3 sequences, roughly 29% recorded once. This CDR3 spans 16 amino acids. J gave up 0 bases and V 3 bases, and 3 bases lay outside the gene matches. The germline V gene encodes CDR1 MGHRA and CDR2 YSYEKL. The same sample was also used in a study of T cells of mothers and their children. Turning to that study: Three healthy Caucasian mothers and their six children donated. Similar thymic selection effects on TCR recombination output appear in pairs, both related and unrelated.

The receptor was derived from a woman aged 35 to 49 in good health. The chain employs TRBV4-1 and TRBJ1-4; 8 nucleotides align to TRBD1. Sample: blood. CDR3 protein: CASSQEQGATNEKLFF. For the CDR3, the DNA is TGCGCCAGCAGCCAGGAACAGGGGGCAACTAATGAAAAACTGTTTTTT.